This T cell receptor beta chain was retrieved from a study of human T cells and chemical hapten exposure. Study context: Upper inner arm skin measuring approximately 2 cm by approximately 2 cm received 2% DPC for sensitization. Patch tests of 0.01% DPC on the upper back were read at 6 days.

Study results and limitations: Compared with pre-sensitization or healthy control sets, expanded TCRs clustered more.

This clonotype has at least ten counts. Its specificity is unknown. Time point of the sample: pre-sensitization, week 0. Treatment: therapeutic diphenylcyclopropenone sensitization with weekly scalp DPC. MiXCR was run by TCRdb on the RACE reads, yielding one entry per CDR3 protein. This table has 300,000 to 450,000 distinct CDR3 sequences, around 5.5% appearing once. Germline V gene sequence: CDR1 SEHNR, CDR2 FQNEAQ (reference sequence). The CDR3 runs 13 residues. V was pared by 3 bases and J by 2 bases, with 5 bases between. The receptor was derived from a woman between 50 and 59 years old with alopecia areata. Some clones in this sample may be carry-over from other donors' samples. The specimen comprised whole blood, sampled in connection with sensitization to the hapten diphenylcyclopropenone (DPC). This chain joins TRBV7-9 and TRBJ2-4; D gene ambiguous. CDR3 DNA sequence: TGTGCCAGCAGCTTCCCCTCCAAAAACATTCAGTACTTC. Its protein product is CASSFPSKNIQYF. The full variable domain, its missing parts supplied by reference TRBV7-9 and TRBJ2-4, is DTGVSQNPRHKITKRGQNVTFRCDPISEHNRLYWYRQTLGQGPEFLTYFQNEAQLEKSRLLSDRFSAERPKGSFSTLEIQRTEQGDSAMYLCASSFPSKNIQYFGAGTRLSVL.